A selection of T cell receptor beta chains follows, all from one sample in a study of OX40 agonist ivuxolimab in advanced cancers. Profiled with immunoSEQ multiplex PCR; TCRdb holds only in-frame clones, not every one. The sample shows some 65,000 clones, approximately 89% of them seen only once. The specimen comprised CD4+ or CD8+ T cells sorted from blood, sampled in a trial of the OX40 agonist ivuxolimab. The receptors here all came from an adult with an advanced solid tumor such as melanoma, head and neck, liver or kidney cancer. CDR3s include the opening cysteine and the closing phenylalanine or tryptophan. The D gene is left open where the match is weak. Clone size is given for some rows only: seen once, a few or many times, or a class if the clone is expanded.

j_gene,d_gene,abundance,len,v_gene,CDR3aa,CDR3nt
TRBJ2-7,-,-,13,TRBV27,CASSWAGSYEQYF,TGTGCCAGCAGTTGGGCAGGGTCCTACGAGCAGTACTTC
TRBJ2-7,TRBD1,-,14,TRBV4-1,CASSRMTGDYEQYF,TGCGCCAGCAGCCGGATGACAGGGGACTACGAGCAGTACTTC
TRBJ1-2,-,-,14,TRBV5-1,CASSLRSENYGYTF,TGCGCCAGCAGCTTGCGGTCAGAGAACTATGGCTACACCTTC
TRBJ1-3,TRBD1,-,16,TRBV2,CASSDGQGASGNTIYF,TGTGCCAGCAGTGACGGACAGGGGGCCTCTGGAAACACCATATATTTT
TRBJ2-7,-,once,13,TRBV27,CASSLGGSYEQYF,TGTGCCAGCAGTTTGGGGGGATCCTACGAGCAGTACTTC
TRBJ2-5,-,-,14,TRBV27,CASRQSGKQETQYF,TGTGCCAGCAGACAGAGCGGAAAACAAGAGACCCAGTACTTC
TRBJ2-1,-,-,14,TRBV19,CASSIWGPYNEQFF,TGTGCCAGTAGTATCTGGGGGCCCTACAATGAGCAGTTCTTC
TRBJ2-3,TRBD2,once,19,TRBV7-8,CASSLISGTSGRAPDTQYF,TGTGCCAGCAGCTTAATAAGCGGGACTAGCGGGAGGGCCCCAGATACGCAGTATTTT
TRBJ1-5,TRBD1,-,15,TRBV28,CASSLDRASNQPQHF,TGTGCCAGCAGTTTGGACAGGGCTAGCAATCAGCCCCAGCATTTT
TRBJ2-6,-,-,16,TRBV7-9,CASSSPRGSGANVLTF,TGTGCCAGCAGCTCACCCCGGGGGTCTGGGGCCAACGTCCTGACTTTC
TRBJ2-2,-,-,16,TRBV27,CASRPPGLSFTGELFF,TGTGCCAGCAGACCCCCGGGACTCTCTTTCACCGGGGAGCTGTTTTTT
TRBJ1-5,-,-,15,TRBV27,CASMHRDGSNQPQHF,TGTGCCAGCATGCACAGGGACGGTAGCAATCAGCCCCAGCATTTT
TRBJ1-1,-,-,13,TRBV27,CASSSSGYTEAFF,TGTGCCAGCAGTTCGTCGGGGTACACTGAAGCTTTCTTT
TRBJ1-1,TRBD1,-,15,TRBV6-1,CASSSLGQGDTEAFF,TGTGCCAGCAGTTCTCTGGGACAGGGGGACACTGAAGCTTTCTTT